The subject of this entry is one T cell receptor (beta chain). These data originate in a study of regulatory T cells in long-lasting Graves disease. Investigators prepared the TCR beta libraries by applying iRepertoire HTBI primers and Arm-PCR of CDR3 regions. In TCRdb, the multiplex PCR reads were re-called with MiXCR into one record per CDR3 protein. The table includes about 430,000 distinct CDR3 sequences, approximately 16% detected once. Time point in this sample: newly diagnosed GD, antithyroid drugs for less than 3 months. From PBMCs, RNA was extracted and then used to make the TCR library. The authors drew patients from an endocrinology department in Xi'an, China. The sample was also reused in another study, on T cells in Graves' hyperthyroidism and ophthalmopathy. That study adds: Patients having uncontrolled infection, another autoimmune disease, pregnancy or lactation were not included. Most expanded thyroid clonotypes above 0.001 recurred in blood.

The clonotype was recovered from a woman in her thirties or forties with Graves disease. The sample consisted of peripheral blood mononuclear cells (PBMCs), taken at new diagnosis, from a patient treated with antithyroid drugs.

CDR3 protein: CASSANRGADTQYF. CDR3 bases: TGTGCCAGCAGCGCAAACAGGGGGGCAGATACGCAGTATTTT. This chain links TRBV9 with TRBJ2-3; 8 bases map to TRBD1. V was clipped by 3 bases and J by 4 bases; unmatched bases: 4. Germline CDR1 is SGDLS and CDR2 is YYNGEE. This CDR3 spans 14 amino acids.